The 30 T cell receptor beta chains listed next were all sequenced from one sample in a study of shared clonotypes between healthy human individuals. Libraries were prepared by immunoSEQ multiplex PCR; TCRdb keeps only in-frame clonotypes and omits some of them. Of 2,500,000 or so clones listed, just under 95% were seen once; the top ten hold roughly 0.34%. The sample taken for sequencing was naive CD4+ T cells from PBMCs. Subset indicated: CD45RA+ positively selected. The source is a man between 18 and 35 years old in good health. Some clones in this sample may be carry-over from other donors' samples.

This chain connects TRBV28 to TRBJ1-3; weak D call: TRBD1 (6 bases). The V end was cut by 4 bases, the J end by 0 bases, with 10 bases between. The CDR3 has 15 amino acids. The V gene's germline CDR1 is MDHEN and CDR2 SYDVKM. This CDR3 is CASSSGAYSGNTIYF. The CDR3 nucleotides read TGTGCCAGCAGTTCAGGGGCCTACTCTGGAAACACCATATATTTT.

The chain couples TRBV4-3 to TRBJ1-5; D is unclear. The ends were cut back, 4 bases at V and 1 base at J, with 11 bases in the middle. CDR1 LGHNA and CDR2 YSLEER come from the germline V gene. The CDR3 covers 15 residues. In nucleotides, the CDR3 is TGCGCCAGCAGCCGAAGCGTAGGGAGCAATCAGCCCCAGCATTTT. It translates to CASSRSVGSNQPQHF.

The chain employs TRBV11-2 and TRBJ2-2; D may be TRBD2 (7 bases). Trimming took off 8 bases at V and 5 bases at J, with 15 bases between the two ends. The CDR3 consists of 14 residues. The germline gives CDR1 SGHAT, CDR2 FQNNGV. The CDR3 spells CASGRGAITGELFF. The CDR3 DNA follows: TGTGCCAGCGGGAGGGGGGCCATAACCGGGGAGCTGTTTTTT.

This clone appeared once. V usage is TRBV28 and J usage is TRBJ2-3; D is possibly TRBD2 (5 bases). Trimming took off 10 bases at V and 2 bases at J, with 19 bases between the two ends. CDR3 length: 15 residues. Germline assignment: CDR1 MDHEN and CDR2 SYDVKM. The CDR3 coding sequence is TGTGCCACCTCCCGGCGGAGGTCCAACACAGATACGCAGTATTTT. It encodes CATSRRRSNTDTQYF.

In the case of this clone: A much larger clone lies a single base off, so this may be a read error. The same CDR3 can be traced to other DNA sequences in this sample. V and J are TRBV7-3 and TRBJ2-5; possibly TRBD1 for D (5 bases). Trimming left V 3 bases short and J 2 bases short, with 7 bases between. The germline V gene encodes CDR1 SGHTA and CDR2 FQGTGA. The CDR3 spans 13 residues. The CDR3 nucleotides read TGTGCCAGCAGCTTCGACAGACAAGAGACCCAGTACTTC. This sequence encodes CASSFDRQETQYF.

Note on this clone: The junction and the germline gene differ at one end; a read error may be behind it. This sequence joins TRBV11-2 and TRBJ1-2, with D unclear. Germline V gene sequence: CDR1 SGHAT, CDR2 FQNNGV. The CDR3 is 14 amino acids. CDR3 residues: CAGSPSAYNYGYTF. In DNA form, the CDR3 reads TGTGCCGGCAGCCCTTCGGCTTATAACTATGGCTACACCTTC.

The CDR3 DNA is TGTGCCAGCAGTGAGGGAAATAGGGATCAGCCCCAGCATTTT. Its translation is CASSEGNRDQPQHF. The chain links TRBV2 to TRBJ1-5; no definite D call. The germline V and J ends were trimmed by 3 bases and 5 bases, with 11 bases remaining between them. This CDR3 is 14 amino acids long. Germline CDR1 and CDR2: SNHLY and FYNNEI.

The CDR3, as DNA: TGTGCCAGCAGCTTATGGCGCTACGAGCAGTACTTC. Protein sequence: CASSLWRYEQYF. The rearrangement uses TRBV11-3 and TRBJ2-7; D remains unclear. V was cut by 2 bases and J by 3 bases, with 5 bases left in between. This CDR3 region has 12 residues. Germline lookup yields CDR1 SGHNT and CDR2 YENEEA.

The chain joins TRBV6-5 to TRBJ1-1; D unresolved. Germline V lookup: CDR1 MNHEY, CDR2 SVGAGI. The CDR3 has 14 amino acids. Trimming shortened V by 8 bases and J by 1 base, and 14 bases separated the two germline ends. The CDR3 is CASARVRRNTEAFF. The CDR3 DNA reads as TGTGCCAGCGCTAGAGTCCGGAGGAACACTGAAGCTTTCTTT.

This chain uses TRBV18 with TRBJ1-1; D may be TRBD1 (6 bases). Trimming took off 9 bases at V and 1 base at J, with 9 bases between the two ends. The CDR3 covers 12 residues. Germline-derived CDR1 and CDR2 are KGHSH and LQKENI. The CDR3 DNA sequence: TGTGCCAGTAAGGGGGGGAACACTGAAGCTTTCTTT. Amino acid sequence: CASKGGNTEAFF.

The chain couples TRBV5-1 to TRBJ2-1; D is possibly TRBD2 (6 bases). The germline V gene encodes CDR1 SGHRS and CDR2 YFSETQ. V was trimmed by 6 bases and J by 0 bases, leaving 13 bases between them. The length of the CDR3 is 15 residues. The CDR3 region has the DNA TGCGCCAGCACGAGGGCTAGCGACTCCTACAATGAGCAGTTCTTC. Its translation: CASTRASDSYNEQFF.

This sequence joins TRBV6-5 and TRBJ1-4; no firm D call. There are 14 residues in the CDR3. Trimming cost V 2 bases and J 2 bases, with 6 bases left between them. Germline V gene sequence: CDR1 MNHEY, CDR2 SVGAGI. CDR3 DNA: TGTGCCAGCAGTTACCGCCGGACTAATGAAAAACTGTTTTTT. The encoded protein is CASSYRRTNEKLFF.

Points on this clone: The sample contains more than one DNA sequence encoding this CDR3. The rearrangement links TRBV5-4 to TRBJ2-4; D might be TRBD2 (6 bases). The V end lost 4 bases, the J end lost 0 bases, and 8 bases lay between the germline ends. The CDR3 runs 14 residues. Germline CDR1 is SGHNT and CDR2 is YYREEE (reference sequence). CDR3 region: CASSLGGAKNIQYF. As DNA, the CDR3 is TGTGCCAGCAGCCTGGGGGGAGCCAAAAACATTCAGTACTTC.

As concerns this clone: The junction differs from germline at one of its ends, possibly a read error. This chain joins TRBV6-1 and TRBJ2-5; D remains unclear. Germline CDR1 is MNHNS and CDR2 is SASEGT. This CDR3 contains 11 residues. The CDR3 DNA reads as TGTGCCAGCAGTGTTGAAGAGGCCCAGTACTTC. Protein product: CASSVEEAQYF.

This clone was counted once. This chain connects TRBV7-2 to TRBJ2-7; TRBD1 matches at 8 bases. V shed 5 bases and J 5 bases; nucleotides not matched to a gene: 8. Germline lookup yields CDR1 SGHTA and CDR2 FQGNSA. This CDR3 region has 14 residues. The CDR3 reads CASSPRTGSHEQYF. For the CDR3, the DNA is TGTGCCAGCAGCCCGAGGACAGGGTCCCACGAGCAGTACTTC.

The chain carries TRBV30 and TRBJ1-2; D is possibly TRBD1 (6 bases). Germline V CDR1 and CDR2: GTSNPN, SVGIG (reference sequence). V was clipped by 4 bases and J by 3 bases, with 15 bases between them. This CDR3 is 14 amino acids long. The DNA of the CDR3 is TGTGCCTGGACTCCAGATAGGGGGTACTATGGCTACACCTTC. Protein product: CAWTPDRGYYGYTF.

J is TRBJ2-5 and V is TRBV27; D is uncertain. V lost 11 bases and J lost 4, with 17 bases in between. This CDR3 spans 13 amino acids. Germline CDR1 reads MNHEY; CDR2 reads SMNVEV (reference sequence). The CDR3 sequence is CASALRLGETQYF. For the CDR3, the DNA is TGTGCCTCGGCGTTGAGGCTTGGAGAGACCCAGTACTTC.

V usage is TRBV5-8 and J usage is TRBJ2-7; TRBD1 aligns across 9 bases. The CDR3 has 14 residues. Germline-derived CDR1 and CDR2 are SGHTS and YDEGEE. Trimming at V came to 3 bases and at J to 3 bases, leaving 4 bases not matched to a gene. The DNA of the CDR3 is TGTGCCAGCAGCTGGGACAGGGTTATCTACGAGCAGTACTTC. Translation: CASSWDRVIYEQYF.

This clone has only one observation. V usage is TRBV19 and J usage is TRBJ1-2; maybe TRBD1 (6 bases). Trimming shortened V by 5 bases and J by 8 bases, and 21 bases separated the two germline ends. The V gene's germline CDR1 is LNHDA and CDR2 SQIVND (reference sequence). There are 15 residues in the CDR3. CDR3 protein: CASSSTGIPRRGYTF. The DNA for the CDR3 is TGTGCCAGTAGTTCCACAGGGATCCCCCGGAGAGGCTACACCTTC.

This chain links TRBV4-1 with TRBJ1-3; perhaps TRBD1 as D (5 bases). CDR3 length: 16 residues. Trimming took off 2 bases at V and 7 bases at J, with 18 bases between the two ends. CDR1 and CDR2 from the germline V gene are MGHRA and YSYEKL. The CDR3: CASSQQPVGGSNTIYF. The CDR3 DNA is TGCGCCAGCAGCCAACAGCCGGTTGGGGGGTCGAACACCATATATTTT.

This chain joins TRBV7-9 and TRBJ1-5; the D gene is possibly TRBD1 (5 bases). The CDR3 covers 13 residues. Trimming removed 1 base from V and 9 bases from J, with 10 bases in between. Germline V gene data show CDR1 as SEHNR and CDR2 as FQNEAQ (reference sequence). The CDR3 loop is CASSLEGEGPQHF. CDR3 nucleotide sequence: TGTGCCAGCAGCTTAGAAGGGGAGGGGCCCCAGCATTTT.

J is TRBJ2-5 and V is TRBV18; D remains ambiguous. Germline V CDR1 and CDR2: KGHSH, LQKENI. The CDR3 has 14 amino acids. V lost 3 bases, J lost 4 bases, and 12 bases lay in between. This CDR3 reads CASSPAVRSETQYF. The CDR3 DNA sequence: TGTGCCAGCTCACCCGCTGTCCGGTCAGAGACCCAGTACTTC.

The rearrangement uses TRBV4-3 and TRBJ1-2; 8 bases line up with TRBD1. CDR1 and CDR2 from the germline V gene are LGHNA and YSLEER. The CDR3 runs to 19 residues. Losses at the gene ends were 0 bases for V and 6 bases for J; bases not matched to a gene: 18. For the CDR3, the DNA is TGCGCCAGCAGCCAAGATTGGGGTTTTGCAGGGGGCGTAATGAATGGCTACACCTTC. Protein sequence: CASSQDWGFAGGVMNGYTF.

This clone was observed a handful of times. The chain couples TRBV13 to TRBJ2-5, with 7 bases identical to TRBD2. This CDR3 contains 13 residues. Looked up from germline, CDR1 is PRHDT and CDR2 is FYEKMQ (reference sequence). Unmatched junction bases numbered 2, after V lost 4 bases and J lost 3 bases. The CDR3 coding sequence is TGTGCCAGCAGCTCAGGACTAGAAGAGACCCAGTACTTC. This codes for CASSSGLEETQYF.

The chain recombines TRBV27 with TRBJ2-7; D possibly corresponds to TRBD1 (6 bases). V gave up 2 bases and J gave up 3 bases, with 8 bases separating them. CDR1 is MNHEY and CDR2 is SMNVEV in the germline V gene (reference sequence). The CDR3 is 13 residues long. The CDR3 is CASSLKGVYEQYF. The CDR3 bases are TGTGCCAGCAGTTTAAAGGGGGTCTACGAGCAGTACTTC.

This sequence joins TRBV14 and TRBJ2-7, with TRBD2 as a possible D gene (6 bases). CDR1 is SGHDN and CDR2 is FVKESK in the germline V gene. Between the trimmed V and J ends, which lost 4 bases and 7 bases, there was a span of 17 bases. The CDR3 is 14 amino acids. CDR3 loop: CASSPQPGAGEQYF. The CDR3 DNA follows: TGTGCCAGCAGCCCTCAACCAGGCGCGGGGGAGCAGTACTTC.

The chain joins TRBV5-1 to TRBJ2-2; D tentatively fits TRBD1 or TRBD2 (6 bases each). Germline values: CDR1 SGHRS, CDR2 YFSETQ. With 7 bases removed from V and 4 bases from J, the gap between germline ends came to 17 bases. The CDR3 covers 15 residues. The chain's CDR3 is CASGGPTDLTGELFF. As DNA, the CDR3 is TGCGCCAGCGGGGGGCCGACAGACCTCACCGGGGAGCTGTTTTTT. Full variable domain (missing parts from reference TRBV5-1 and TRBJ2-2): KAGVTQTPRYLIKTRGQQVTLSCSPISGHRSVSWYQQTPGQGLQFLFEYFSETQRNKGNFPGRFSGRQFSNSRSEMNVSTLELGDSALYLCASGGPTDLTGELFFGEGSRLTVL.

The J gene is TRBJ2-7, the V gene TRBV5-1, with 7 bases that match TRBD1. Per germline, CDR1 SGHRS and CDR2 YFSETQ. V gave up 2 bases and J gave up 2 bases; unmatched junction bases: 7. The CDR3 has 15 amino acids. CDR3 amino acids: CASSLQGFGPYEQYF. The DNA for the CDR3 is TGCGCCAGCAGCTTACAGGGGTTTGGGCCCTACGAGCAGTACTTC.

CDR3 in amino acids: CASSFGRESSEQYF. The DNA of the CDR3 is TGTGCCAGCAGTTTCGGTAGGGAATCGAGTGAGCAGTACTTC. This chain links TRBV6-5 with TRBJ2-7; D is undetermined. Trimming cost V 4 bases and J 7 bases, with 17 bases left between them. Germline V gene sequence: CDR1 MNHEY, CDR2 SVGAGI. This CDR3 has 14 residues.

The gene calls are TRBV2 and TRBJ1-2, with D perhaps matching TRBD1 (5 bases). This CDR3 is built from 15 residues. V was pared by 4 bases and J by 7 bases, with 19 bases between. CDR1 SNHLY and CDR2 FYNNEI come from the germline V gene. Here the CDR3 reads CASSGQGLLGLGYTF. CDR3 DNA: TGTGCCAGCAGTGGGCAGGGACTTTTGGGGCTTGGCTACACCTTC.